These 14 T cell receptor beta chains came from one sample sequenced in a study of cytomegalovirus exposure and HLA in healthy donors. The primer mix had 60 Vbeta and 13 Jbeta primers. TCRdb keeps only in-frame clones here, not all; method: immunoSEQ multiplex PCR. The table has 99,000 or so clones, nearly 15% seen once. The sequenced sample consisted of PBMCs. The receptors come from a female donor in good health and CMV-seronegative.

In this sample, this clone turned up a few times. CDR3 DNA: TGTGCCAGCAAGAAGGGGGTGTCTTTCTATGGCTACACCTTC. Its protein is CASKKGVSFYGYTF. V and J are TRBV6-5 and TRBJ1-2, with D tentatively TRBD1 (6 bases). The CDR3 runs to 14 residues. Looked up from germline, CDR1 is MNHEY and CDR2 is SVGAGI. Trimming cost V 7 bases and J 4 bases, with 16 bases left between them.

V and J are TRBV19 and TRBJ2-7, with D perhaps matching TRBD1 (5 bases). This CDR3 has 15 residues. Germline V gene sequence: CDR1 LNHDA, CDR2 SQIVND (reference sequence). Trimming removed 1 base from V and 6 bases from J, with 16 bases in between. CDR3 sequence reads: CASSIAGSTGPEQYF. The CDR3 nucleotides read TGTGCCAGTAGTATAGCTGGATCTACAGGACCCGAGCAGTACTTC.

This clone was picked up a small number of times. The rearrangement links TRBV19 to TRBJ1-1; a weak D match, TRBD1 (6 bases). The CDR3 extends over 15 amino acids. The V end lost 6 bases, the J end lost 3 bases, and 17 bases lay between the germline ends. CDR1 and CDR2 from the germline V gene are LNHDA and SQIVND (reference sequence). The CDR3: CASRTDRSSYTEAFF. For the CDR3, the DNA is TGTGCCAGTAGGACCGACAGGAGTTCGTACACTGAAGCTTTCTTT.

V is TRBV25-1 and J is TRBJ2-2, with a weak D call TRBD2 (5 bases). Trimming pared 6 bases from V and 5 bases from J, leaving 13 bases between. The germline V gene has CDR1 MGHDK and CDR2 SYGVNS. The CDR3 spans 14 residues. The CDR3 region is CASRGSGGTGELFF. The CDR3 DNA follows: TGTGCCAGCAGGGGGTCAGGAGGTACCGGGGAGCTGTTTTTT. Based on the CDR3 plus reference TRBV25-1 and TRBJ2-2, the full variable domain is EADIYQTPRYLVIGTGKKITLECSQTMGHDKMYWYQQDPGMELHLIHYSYGVNSTEKGDLSSESTVSRIRTEHFPLTLESARPSHTSQYLCASRGSGGTGELFFGEGSRLTVL.

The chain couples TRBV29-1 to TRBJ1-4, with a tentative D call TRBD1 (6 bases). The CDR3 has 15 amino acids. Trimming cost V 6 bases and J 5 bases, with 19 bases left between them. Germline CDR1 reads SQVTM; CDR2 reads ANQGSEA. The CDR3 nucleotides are TGCAGCGTGAGGGGGGGGGAAGGGGTCAATGAAAAACTGTTTTTT. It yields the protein CSVRGGEGVNEKLFF.

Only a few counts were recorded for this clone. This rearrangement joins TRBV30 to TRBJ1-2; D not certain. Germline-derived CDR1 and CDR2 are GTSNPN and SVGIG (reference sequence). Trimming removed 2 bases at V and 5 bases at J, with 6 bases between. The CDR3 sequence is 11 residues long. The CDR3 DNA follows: TGTGCCTGGAGTCGGTCGTATGGCTACACCTTC. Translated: CAWSRSYGYTF.

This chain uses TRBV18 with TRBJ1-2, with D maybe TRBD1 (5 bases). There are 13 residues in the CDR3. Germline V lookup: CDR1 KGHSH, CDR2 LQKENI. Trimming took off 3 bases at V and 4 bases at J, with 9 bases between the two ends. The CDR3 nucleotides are TGTGCCAGCTCACCGTCGGGGGGCTATGGCTACACCTTC. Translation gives CASSPSGGYGYTF.

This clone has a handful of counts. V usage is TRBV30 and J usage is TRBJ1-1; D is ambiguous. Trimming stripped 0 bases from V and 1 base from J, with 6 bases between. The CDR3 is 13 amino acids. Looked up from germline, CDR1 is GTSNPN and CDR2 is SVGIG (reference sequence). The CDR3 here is CAWSVGENTEAFF. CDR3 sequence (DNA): TGTGCCTGGAGTGTAGGAGAGAACACTGAAGCTTTCTTT.

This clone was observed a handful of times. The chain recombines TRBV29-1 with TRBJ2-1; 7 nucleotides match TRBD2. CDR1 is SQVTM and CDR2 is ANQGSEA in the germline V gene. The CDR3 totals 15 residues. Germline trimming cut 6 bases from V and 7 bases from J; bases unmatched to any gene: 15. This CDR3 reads CSVGTGTGLSNEQFF. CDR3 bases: TGCAGCGTGGGGACCGGGACGGGACTAAGTAATGAGCAGTTCTTC.

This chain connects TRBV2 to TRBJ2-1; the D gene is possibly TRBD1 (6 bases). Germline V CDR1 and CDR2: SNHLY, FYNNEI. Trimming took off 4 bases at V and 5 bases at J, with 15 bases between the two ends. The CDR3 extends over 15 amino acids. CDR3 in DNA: TGTGCCAGCAGTGGCCTACAGGGCTTGGACAATGAGCAGTTCTTC. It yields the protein CASSGLQGLDNEQFF.

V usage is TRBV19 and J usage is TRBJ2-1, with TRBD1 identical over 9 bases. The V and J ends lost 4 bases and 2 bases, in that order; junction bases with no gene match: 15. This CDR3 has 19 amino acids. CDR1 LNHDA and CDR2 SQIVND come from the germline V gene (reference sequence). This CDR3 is CASSTLVVTGTGPYNEQFF. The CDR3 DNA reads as TGTGCCAGTAGTACCTTAGTTGTGACCGGGACAGGGCCCTACAATGAGCAGTTCTTC. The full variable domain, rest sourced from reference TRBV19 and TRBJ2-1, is DGGITQSPKYLFRKEGQNVTLSCEQNLNHDAMYWYRQDPGQGLRLIYYSQIVNDFQKGDIAEGYSVSREKKESFPLTVTSAQKNPTAFYLCASSTLVVTGTGPYNEQFFGPGTRLTVL.

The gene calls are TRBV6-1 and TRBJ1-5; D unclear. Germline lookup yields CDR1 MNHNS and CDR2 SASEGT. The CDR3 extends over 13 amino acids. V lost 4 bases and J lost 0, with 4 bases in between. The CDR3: CASSGSSNQPQHF. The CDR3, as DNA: TGTGCCAGCAGTGGGAGTAGCAATCAGCCCCAGCATTTT.

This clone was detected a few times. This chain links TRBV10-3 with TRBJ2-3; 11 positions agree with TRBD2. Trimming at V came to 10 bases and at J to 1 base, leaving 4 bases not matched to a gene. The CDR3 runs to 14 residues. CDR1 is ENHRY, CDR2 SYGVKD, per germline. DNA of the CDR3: TGTGCCACCACTAGCGGGAGTGGCACAGATACGCAGTATTTT. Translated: CATTSGSGTDTQYF.

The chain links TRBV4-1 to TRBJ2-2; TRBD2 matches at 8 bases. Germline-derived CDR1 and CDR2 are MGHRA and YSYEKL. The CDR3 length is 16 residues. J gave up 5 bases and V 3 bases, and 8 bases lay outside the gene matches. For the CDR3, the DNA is TGCGCCAGCAGCCAGGAAACTAGCGGTGATACCGGGGAGCTGTTTTTT. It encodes CASSQETSGDTGELFF.